The 25 T cell receptor beta chains given below trace back to one sample, sequenced in a study of blood T cells in healthy people across ages. Using a J-beta primer mix together with a sample-barcoded 5' primer, a second PCR was run for 7 to 11 cycles. TCRdb ran MiXCR on the 5' RACE reads and lists one entry per CDR3 protein. The sample consists of 1.2 million to 1.5 million distinct CDR3 sequences, about 43% of them appearing once. The source material was blood. The origin of the receptors is a woman aged 18-30 years in good health.

V and J are TRBV6-1 and TRBJ1-2, with D perhaps TRBD1 (5 bases). CDR1 is MNHNS and CDR2 is SASEGT in the germline V gene. This CDR3 contains 13 residues. V lost 7 bases, J lost 8 bases, and 17 bases lay in between. CDR3 loop: CASKDSLLGGYTF. Written as DNA, the CDR3 is TGTGCCAGCAAAGACAGTTTACTCGGCGGCTACACCTTC.

A note on this clonotype: The CDR3 end shows no conserved phenylalanine or tryptophan, and so a read error is likely. The rearrangement uses TRBV6-5 and TRBJ2-7, with D possibly matching TRBD2 (7 bases). The V end was cut by 10 bases, the J end by 2 bases, with 15 bases between. In germline, CDR1 is MNHEY, CDR2 SVGAGI. This CDR3 comprises 13 residues. The CDR3 DNA is TGTGCCACGCGGGGGCCGGGCGCCTACGAGCAGTACTAC. Translating gives CATRGPGAYEQYY.

The chain employs TRBV6-5 and TRBJ1-2; a weak D match, TRBD1 (5 bases). The CDR3 length is 15 residues. Germline-derived CDR1 and CDR2 are MNHEY and SVGAGI. Trimming pared 3 bases from V and 8 bases from J, leaving 19 bases between. In DNA form, the CDR3 reads TGTGCCAGCAGTTATCAGGGCCCCAAGATCGACGGCTACACCTTC. Its protein product is CASSYQGPKIDGYTF.

About this clonotype: One end of the junction does not line up with germline, which may come from a read error. The V call is TRBV7-8, the J call TRBJ1-2, with TRBD1 as a possible D gene (5 bases). Germline V gives CDR1 SGHVS, CDR2 FQNEAQ. The CDR3 loop spans 17 amino acids. The CDR3 sequence is CTSSSSGKGVSNYGYTF. In DNA form, the CDR3 reads TGTACCAGCAGCTCCTCAGGGAAAGGGGTCTCCAACTATGGCTACACCTTC.

The genes are TRBV12-3 or TRBV12-4 and TRBJ2-3; D call uncertain. The CDR3 runs 14 residues. V was trimmed by 7 bases and J by 0 bases, leaving 11 bases between them. This chain's CDR3 is CASMRPDSTDTQYF. CDR3 bases: TGTGCCAGCATGAGGCCGGATAGCACAGATACGCAGTATTTT.

This clonotype was seen repeatedly, ten times or more. The gene calls are TRBV29-1 and TRBJ2-1; D gene uncertain. With 6 bases removed from V and 6 bases from J, the gap between germline ends came to 12 bases. This CDR3 comprises 12 residues. Per the germline V gene, CDR1 is SQVTM and CDR2 is ANQGSEA. The CDR3 DNA reads as TGCAGCGTCCCTTCTAGGGCCAATGAGCAGTTCTTC. This gives the protein CSVPSRANEQFF.

J is TRBJ1-3 and V is TRBV10-3, with D unclear. The CDR3 sequence is 15 residues long. CDR1 ENHRY and CDR2 SYGVKD come from the germline V gene. Trimming cost V 3 bases and J 0 bases, with 9 bases left between them. CDR3 loop: CAISENGYSGNTIYF. As DNA, the CDR3 is TGTGCCATCAGTGAAAACGGGTACTCTGGAAACACCATATATTTT.

This clonotype was counted at least ten times. V gene TRBV7-2 combines with J gene TRBJ2-7; no reliable D call. Trimming took 3 bases from V and 7 from J, leaving 7 bases between them. CDR3 length: 11 residues. Germline V CDR1 and CDR2: SGHTA, FQGNSA. The CDR3 bases are TGTGCCAGCAGCTTTTTTTCTGAGCAGTACTTC. This translates into CASSFFSEQYF.

V gene TRBV27 combines with J gene TRBJ1-2, with 10 bases that match TRBD1. Germline assignment: CDR1 MNHEY and CDR2 SMNVEV (reference sequence). Trimming took 5 bases from V and 4 from J; bases not matched to a gene: 10. The CDR3 consists of 16 residues. The CDR3 sequence is CASSPYGTGAIYGYTF. The CDR3 DNA follows: TGTGCCAGCAGTCCGTACGGGACAGGGGCAATCTATGGCTACACCTTC.

There are a few counts of this clonotype. The gene calls are TRBV10-3 and TRBJ2-5; 7 positions agree with TRBD1. Gene TRBJ2-7 matches the end of the DNA better, so the J call may be wrong. The V gene's germline CDR1 is ENHRY and CDR2 SYGVKD. The CDR3 has 14 residues. CDR3: CAIMIQGQGGEQYF. DNA of the CDR3: TGTGCCATCATGATACAGGGGCAGGGCGGCGAGCAGTACTTC.

The rearrangement joins TRBV15 to TRBJ1-1, with D possibly matching TRBD1 (5 bases). CDR3 length: 15 residues. V lost 0 bases, J lost 0 bases, and 8 bases lay in between. Germline V gene sequence: CDR1 LNHNV, CDR2 YYDKDF (reference sequence). CDR3 loop: CATSRDLGLNTEAFF. The CDR3 nucleotides are TGTGCCACCAGCAGAGATCTGGGACTGAACACTGAAGCTTTCTTT.

The chain is built from TRBV18 and TRBJ2-7, with D tentatively TRBD1 (5 bases). Germline CDR1 KGHSH, CDR2 LQKENI. V dropped 4 bases and J dropped 4 bases, with 11 bases sitting between them. This CDR3 region has 13 residues. This chain's CDR3 is CASSQPSGYEQYF. In DNA form, the CDR3 reads TGTGCCAGCTCACAACCTTCAGGGTACGAGCAGTACTTC.

This clonotype was seen a few times. The genes are TRBV28 and TRBJ1-2; the D is unclear. Per germline, CDR1 MDHEN and CDR2 SYDVKM. The ends were cut back, 1 base at V and 4 bases at J, with 13 bases in the middle. The CDR3 loop spans 15 amino acids. The DNA for the CDR3 is TGTGCCAGCAGTTTATCCCAACTCGGCGGCTATGGCTACACCTTC. Residues: CASSLSQLGGYGYTF.

This clonotype was counted a few times. The CDR3 region is CASSSRRDRPYRYGYTF. CDR3 DNA sequence: TGTGCCAGCAGTTCCAGGCGGGACAGGCCTTACCGGTATGGCTACACCTTC. The V gene is TRBV27, the J gene TRBJ1-2, with 8 bases that match TRBD1. V gave up 4 bases and J gave up 5 bases; unmatched junction bases: 15. This CDR3 spans 17 amino acids. The germline gives CDR1 MNHEY, CDR2 SMNVEV (reference sequence).

DNA of the CDR3: TGTGCCAGCAGCCAAGCCACGAGCGGGGGGTGGAACAATGAGCAGTACTTC. Translating it yields CASSQATSGGWNNEQYF. The chain uses TRBV3-1 and TRBJ2-5, with 9 bases lining up with TRBD2. The V and J ends lost 1 base and 11 bases, in that order; junction bases with no gene match: 17. Germline V gene sequence: CDR1 LGHDT, CDR2 YNNKEL (reference sequence). This CDR3 contains 17 residues.

On this clonotype: A much larger clone is a single base away; this may be a read error. V is TRBV7-2 and J is TRBJ2-1; possibly TRBD2 for D (5 bases). The V and J ends lost 5 bases and 13 bases respectively, with 21 bases between them. The CDR3 is 14 residues long. The V gene's germline CDR1 is SGHTA and CDR2 FQGNSA. This CDR3 is CASSTRRPTETQFF. CDR3 in DNA: TGTGCCAGCAGCACCCGGAGGCCCACAGAGACCCAGTTCTTC.

In its sample, this clonotype was seen a few times. The V gene is TRBV7-9, the J gene TRBJ2-5, with D perhaps TRBD2 (5 bases). Per the germline V gene, CDR1 is SEHNR and CDR2 is FQNEAQ (reference sequence). The CDR3 sequence is 15 residues long. V was shortened by 6 bases and J by 1 base, with 15 bases between the two germline ends. The CDR3 loop reads CASREGLTPQETQYF. The CDR3 coding sequence is TGTGCCAGCAGAGAGGGCCTGACCCCCCAAGAGACCCAGTACTTC.

The sample holds many counts of this clonotype. This chain links TRBV20-1 with TRBJ1-5, with D unresolved. Germline V gene data show CDR1 as DFQATT and CDR2 as SNEGSKA (reference sequence). The CDR3 contains 12 residues. V lost 3 bases and J lost 0, with 3 bases in between. CDR3 loop: CSARSSNQPQHF. CDR3 sequence (DNA): TGCAGTGCTAGGAGTAGCAATCAGCCCCAGCATTTT.

The rearrangement uses TRBV2 and TRBJ2-7; maybe TRBD1 (5 bases). Germline CDR1 reads SNHLY; CDR2 reads FYNNEI. V lost 5 bases to trimming and J lost 3 bases, with 14 bases between them. CDR3 length: 14 residues. The CDR3 bases are TGTGCCAGCAGTCCGACAGTAACGATCTACGAGCAGTACTTC. It translates to CASSPTVTIYEQYF.

J is TRBJ1-2 and V is TRBV5-1, with TRBD1 matching over 9 bases. The V and J ends lost 3 bases and 7 bases, in that order; junction bases with no gene match: 4. Germline CDR1 and CDR2: SGHRS and YFSETQ. This CDR3 is built from 13 residues. The CDR3 DNA sequence: TGCGCCAGCAGCTACAGGGGGCCGGGTGGCTACACCTTC. It specifies CASSYRGPGGYTF.

The chain uses TRBV6-1 and TRBJ2-1, with 11 bases identical to TRBD2. Trimming took 6 bases from V and 8 from J; bases not matched to a gene: 9. Per germline, CDR1 MNHNS and CDR2 SASEGT. The CDR3 totals 15 residues. CDR3 in amino acids: CASSIAGGSIDEQFF. CDR3 DNA sequence: TGTGCCAGCAGCATAGCGGGGGGGAGTATCGATGAGCAGTTCTTC.

A word on this clonotype: The junction differs from germline at one of its ends, possibly a read error. The V gene is TRBV7-9, the J gene TRBJ1-3; D gene unclear. The germline CDR1 and CDR2 sequences are SEHNR and FQNEAQ (reference sequence). The CDR3 is 15 amino acids. The DNA for the CDR3 is TGTGCCAGCAGCTTAACCGGGCTCTCTGGAAGCACCATATATTTT. Encoded protein: CASSLTGLSGSTIYF.

The V call is TRBV4-2, the J call TRBJ2-3; 8 nucleotides line up with TRBD2. V was pared by 7 bases and J by 4 bases, with 7 bases of the junction left unmatched. The V gene's germline CDR1 is LGHNA and CDR2 YNFKEQ. The CDR3 consists of 14 residues. CDR3 region: CASNGGESPDTQYF. The CDR3 nucleotides are TGTGCCAGCAACGGGGGGGAGTCCCCAGATACGCAGTATTTT.

The chain uses TRBV27 and TRBJ2-1, with unresolved D. From germline, CDR1 is MNHEY and CDR2 SMNVEV (reference sequence). V shed 2 bases and J shed 4 bases, with 9 bases lying between them. This CDR3 comprises 14 residues. The CDR3, as DNA: TGTGCCAGCAGTTTAGGCCATGGGTACAATGAGCAGTTCTTC. Translating gives CASSLGHGYNEQFF.

The chain has TRBV20-1 and TRBJ1-1; D is undetermined. Per the germline V gene, CDR1 is DFQATT and CDR2 is SNEGSKA (reference sequence). The V end lost 3 bases, the J end lost 5 bases, and 13 bases lay between the germline ends. This CDR3 is 13 amino acids long. CDR3 coding DNA: TGCAGTGCTAGTCTAACCGAGGGTACTGAAGCTTTCTTT. It yields the protein CSASLTEGTEAFF.